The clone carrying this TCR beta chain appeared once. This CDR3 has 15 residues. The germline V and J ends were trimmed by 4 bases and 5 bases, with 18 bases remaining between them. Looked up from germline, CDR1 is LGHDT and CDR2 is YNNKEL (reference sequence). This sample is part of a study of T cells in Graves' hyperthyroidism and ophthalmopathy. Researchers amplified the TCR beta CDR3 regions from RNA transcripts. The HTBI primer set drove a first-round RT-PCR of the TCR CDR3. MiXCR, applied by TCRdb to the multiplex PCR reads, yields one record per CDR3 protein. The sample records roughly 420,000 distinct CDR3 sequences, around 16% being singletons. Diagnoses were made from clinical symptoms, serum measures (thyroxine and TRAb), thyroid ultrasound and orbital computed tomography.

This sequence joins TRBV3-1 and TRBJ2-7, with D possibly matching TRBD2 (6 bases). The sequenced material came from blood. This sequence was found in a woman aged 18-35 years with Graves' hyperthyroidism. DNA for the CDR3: TGTGCCAGCAGCCGGGAGGCGGGGCCCCGGAACGAGCAGTACTTC. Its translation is CASSREAGPRNEQYF.